This entry lists 32 T cell receptor beta chains sequenced from one sample in a study of T cell responses to AZD1222 COVID-19 vaccine. Measured with immunoSEQ multiplex PCR; TCRdb has only the in-frame clones, and not every one. The sample lists roughly 100,000 clones, about 91% seen once, with under 20% in the top ten. The sequencing here drew on peripheral blood, taken on day 0 of AZD1222 vaccination. Receptor source: an adult in good health.

The gene calls are TRBV6-1 and TRBJ1-3; D unclear. The CDR3 has 15 residues. Germline CDR1 MNHNS, CDR2 SASEGT. V was cut by 8 bases and J by 0 bases, with 14 bases left in between. The CDR3 DNA follows: TGTGCCAGCCTAGAGAGGGCGTACTCTGGAAACACCATATATTTT. Translated, it gives CASLERAYSGNTIYF.

This clone was seen just once. The rearrangement links TRBV27 to TRBJ1-5; 11 bases map to TRBD1. V shed 6 bases and J 5 bases; nucleotides not matched to a gene: 6. Per germline, CDR1 MNHEY and CDR2 SMNVEV (reference sequence). This CDR3 contains 15 residues. CDR3 DNA sequence: TGTGCCAGCAGCAAACGGACAGGGGGCGATCAGCCCCAGCATTTT. Encoded protein: CASSKRTGGDQPQHF.

This clone was seen a handful of times. The chain is built from TRBV7-9 and TRBJ1-1; D call uncertain. Germline V gene sequence: CDR1 SEHNR, CDR2 FQNEAQ (reference sequence). Deletions cut 1 base from V and 1 base from J, with 10 bases between. This CDR3 region has 15 residues. CDR3 DNA sequence: TGTGCCAGCAGCTTAGAGGTAGGGAGGAACACTGAAGCTTTCTTT. Its protein product is CASSLEVGRNTEAFF.

The rearrangement links TRBV19 to TRBJ1-2; 7 nucleotides agree with TRBD1. The length of the CDR3 is 14 residues. CDR1 is LNHDA, CDR2 SQIVND, per germline (reference sequence). V gave up 4 bases and J gave up 5 bases; unmatched junction bases: 7. The CDR3 DNA reads as TGTGCCAGTAGTACGGCAGGGGGACGGTATGGCTACACCTTC. Translated: CASSTAGGRYGYTF.

The J gene is TRBJ1-1, the V gene TRBV6-5; unclear D gene. Trimming cost V 2 bases and J 6 bases, with 7 bases left between them. The CDR3 contains 12 residues. Germline loops: CDR1 MNHEY, CDR2 SVGAGI. CDR3 sequence: CASSYGRAEAFF. DNA of the CDR3: TGTGCCAGCAGTTACGGGCGCGCTGAAGCTTTCTTT.

The chain combines TRBV18 with TRBJ2-5; a possible D gene is TRBD1 (6 bases). The CDR3 runs to 14 residues. CDR1 is KGHSH, CDR2 LQKENI, per germline. V was cut by 3 bases and J by 4 bases, with 12 bases left in between. CDR3 loop: CASSPGQLRETQYF. CDR3 DNA sequence: TGTGCCAGCTCACCCGGACAGCTAAGAGAGACCCAGTACTTC.

This chain uses TRBV29-1 with TRBJ1-4; D remains unclear. V was pared by 7 bases and J by 13 bases, with 13 bases between. Germline V CDR1 and CDR2: SQVTM, ANQGSEA. This CDR3 contains 10 residues. Here the CDR3 reads CSAEGNGLFF. The CDR3 DNA follows: TGCAGCGCCGAGGGCAACGGACTGTTTTTT.

V usage is TRBV5-1 and J usage is TRBJ2-6; D ambiguous. Germline V gene data show CDR1 as SGHRS and CDR2 as YFSETQ. This CDR3 is built from 17 residues. V lost 0 bases and J lost 0, with 10 bases in between. The CDR3 nucleotides are TGCGCCAGCAGCTTGGATGGCGGATACTCTGGGGCCAACGTCCTGACTTTC. Protein sequence: CASSLDGGYSGANVLTF.

The chain uses TRBV11-3 and TRBJ2-2; 7 nucleotides align to TRBD2. V trimming: 5 bases; J trimming: 3 bases; junction bases outside the gene matches: 9. This CDR3 region has 16 residues. From germline, CDR1 is SGHNT and CDR2 YENEEA. The CDR3 nucleotides read TGTGCCAGCAGCCAACGGGGGGACCTTTACACCGGGGAGCTGTTTTTT. It encodes CASSQRGDLYTGELFF.

V gene TRBV5-1 combines with J gene TRBJ1-1, with D hard to call. Germline V gene data show CDR1 as SGHRS and CDR2 as YFSETQ. This CDR3 has 14 amino acids. V was cut by 0 bases and J by 5 bases, with 11 bases left in between. The CDR3 DNA reads TGCGCCAGCAGCTTGGATCCGGGGAAGACTGAAGCTTTCTTT. Residues: CASSLDPGKTEAFF.

This sequence joins TRBV7-8 and TRBJ1-2, with a tentative D call TRBD1 (5 bases). V shed 5 bases and J shed 8 bases, with 15 bases lying between them. CDR3 length: 13 residues. Germline values: CDR1 SGHVS, CDR2 FQNEAQ. The CDR3 region has the DNA TGTGCCAGCAGCCCCCCAGGGTTGATCGGCTACACCTTC. This gives the protein CASSPPGLIGYTF.

V gene TRBV3-1 (or the pseudogene TRBV3-2) combines with J gene TRBJ1-1; D is ambiguous. V shed 1 base and J shed 5 bases, with 20 bases lying between them. Looked up from germline, CDR1 is LGHDT and CDR2 is YNNKEL (reference sequence). There are 17 residues in the CDR3. Written as DNA, the CDR3 is TGTGCCAGCAGCCAAGTGGCCATTGGCAGATCGTTGACTGAAGCTTTCTTT. Translation gives CASSQVAIGRSLTEAFF.

The V and J genes are TRBV5-1 and TRBJ2-7, with D perhaps matching TRBD2 (5 bases). The CDR3 has 14 residues. Germline-derived CDR1 and CDR2 are SGHRS and YFSETQ. V lost 0 bases to trimming and J lost 6 bases, with 13 bases between them. As DNA, the CDR3 is TGCGCCAGCAGCTTGGGAGACTACCATTCCGAGCAGTACTTC. Translated, it gives CASSLGDYHSEQYF.

This clone was seen a few times. V and J are TRBV4-1 and TRBJ1-2; 7 bases map to TRBD1. Germline-derived CDR1 and CDR2 are MGHRA and YSYEKL. The CDR3 is 16 amino acids. V dropped 3 bases and J dropped 6; count of bases not matched to a gene: 13. The CDR3 region is CASSHPLLAGGDGYTF. CDR3 coding DNA: TGCGCCAGCAGCCACCCTCTTCTGGCAGGGGGAGATGGCTACACCTTC.

This clone qualifies as medium-sized. The chain is built from TRBV27 and TRBJ2-7; tentatively, D is TRBD1 (5 bases). This CDR3 is built from 16 residues. CDR1 and CDR2 (germline): MNHEY, SMNVEV (reference sequence). Between the trimmed V and J ends, which lost 3 bases and 2 bases, there was a span of 17 bases. CDR3 region: CASSFSGAGSAYEQYF. The CDR3 DNA is TGTGCCAGCAGTTTTTCTGGGGCAGGGTCAGCCTACGAGCAGTACTTC.

The rearrangement uses TRBV5-4 and TRBJ1-2; D unclear. The CDR3 has 14 residues. V was trimmed by 4 bases and J by 5 bases, leaving 15 bases between them. Germline CDR1 reads SGHNT; CDR2 reads YYREEE (reference sequence). CDR3 amino acids: CASSVTAGFYGYTF. The CDR3 DNA reads as TGTGCCAGCAGCGTTACAGCGGGGTTTTATGGCTACACCTTC.

The chain has TRBV5-1 and TRBJ1-2; D is possibly TRBD1 (5 bases). V was pared by 0 bases and J by 4 bases, with 13 bases between. Germline CDR1 is SGHRS and CDR2 is YFSETQ. The CDR3 length is 15 residues. The CDR3 protein is CASSLVGDSGYGYTF. The CDR3, as DNA: TGCGCCAGCAGCTTGGTGGGGGACTCGGGCTATGGCTACACCTTC.

The J gene is TRBJ1-1, the V gene TRBV3-1 (or the pseudogene TRBV3-2); the D gene is possibly TRBD1 (5 bases). The CDR3 contains 13 residues. V was shortened by 8 bases and J by 1 base, with 11 bases between the two germline ends. Germline assignment: CDR1 LGHDT and CDR2 YNNKEL (reference sequence). The CDR3, as DNA: TGTGCCAGCGGTCAGACAGCGAACACTGAAGCTTTCTTT. This sequence encodes CASGQTANTEAFF.

The rearrangement joins TRBV11-2 to TRBJ1-6; 7 nucleotides match TRBD1. CDR1 and CDR2 (germline): SGHAT, FQNNGV. The CDR3 sequence is 15 residues long. Germline trimming cut 5 bases from V and 7 bases from J; bases unmatched to any gene: 8. CDR3 region: CASSPIRDSNSPLHF. DNA for the CDR3: TGTGCCAGCAGCCCCATCCGGGACAGCAATTCACCCCTCCACTTT. Full variable domain (rest looked up from reference TRBV11-2 and TRBJ1-6): EAGVAQSPRYKIIEKRQSVAFWCNPISGHATLYWYQQILGQGPKLLIQFQNNGVVDDSQLPKDRFSAERLKGVDSTLKIQPAKLEDSAVYLCASSPIRDSNSPLHFGNGTRLTVT.

The gene calls are TRBV7-8 and TRBJ1-4, with TRBD1 as a possible D gene (5 bases). This CDR3 region has 17 residues. Trimming removed 5 bases from V and 5 bases from J, with 21 bases in between. The germline CDR1 and CDR2 sequences are SGHVS and FQNEAQ. CDR3 sequence reads: CASSTGRWGQENEKLFF. The CDR3 bases are TGTGCCAGCAGCACCGGTCGTTGGGGCCAAGAGAATGAAAAACTGTTTTTT.

This clone was counted only a few times. The chain joins TRBV5-4 to TRBJ2-7; 8 nucleotides align to TRBD1. Per the germline V gene, CDR1 is SGHNT and CDR2 is YYREEE (reference sequence). J gave up 7 bases and V 4 bases, and 10 bases lay outside the gene matches. CDR3 length: 14 residues. The CDR3 is CASSKPGQVSEQYF. The CDR3 DNA reads as TGTGCCAGCAGCAAACCGGGACAGGTCTCGGAGCAGTACTTC.

This clone is classed as medium-sized. J is TRBJ2-1 and V is TRBV9; maybe TRBD1 (5 bases). Germline V gene lookup returns CDR1 SGDLS and CDR2 YYNGEE. Trimming cost V 2 bases and J 8 bases, with 17 bases left between them. The CDR3 is 15 amino acids. Here the CDR3 reads CASSVGWGNRDEQFF. CDR3 nucleotide sequence: TGTGCCAGCAGCGTGGGGTGGGGCAATAGGGATGAGCAGTTCTTC.

This clone was detected only once. This rearrangement joins TRBV4-2 to TRBJ1-5; D ambiguous. This CDR3 spans 15 amino acids. Per germline, CDR1 LGHNA and CDR2 YNFKEQ. V was pared by 0 bases and J by 3 bases, with 9 bases between. The CDR3 DNA follows: TGTGCCAGCAGCCAAGATCGGGGTTTCAATCAGCCCCAGCATTTT. This sequence encodes CASSQDRGFNQPQHF.

This clone has a handful of counts. The chain has TRBV5-1 and TRBJ2-3, with 7 bases matching TRBD1. The CDR3 runs to 16 residues. Germline lookup yields CDR1 SGHRS and CDR2 YFSETQ. Trimming removed 4 bases from V and 2 bases from J; junction bases left unmatched: 10. As DNA, the CDR3 is TGCGCCAGCAGCCCGGATATAAGGGGGCACACAGATACGCAGTATTTT. Translated: CASSPDIRGHTDTQYF. Full variable domain (rest looked up from reference TRBV5-1 and TRBJ2-3): KAGVTQTPRYLIKTRGQQVTLSCSPISGHRSVSWYQQTPGQGLQFLFEYFSETQRNKGNFPGRFSGRQFSNSRSEMNVSTLELGDSALYLCASSPDIRGHTDTQYFGPGTRLTVL.

The CDR3 region is CASSQRTSGGTSDTQYF. In DNA, the CDR3 is TGTGCCAGCAGCCAGAGGACTAGCGGGGGGACATCGGATACGCAGTATTTT. The chain has TRBV4-2 and TRBJ2-3, with 14 positions matching TRBD2. The CDR3 runs 17 residues. Germline CDR1 is LGHNA and CDR2 is YNFKEQ. The V gene end was trimmed by 3 bases and the J gene end by 6 bases; junction bases not matched to a gene: 8.

The rearrangement links TRBV2 to TRBJ2-1, with 9 bases matching TRBD2. Germline CDR1 is SNHLY and CDR2 is FYNNEI. The CDR3 sequence is 17 residues long. The J segment lost 5 bases and the V segment lost 2 bases, leaving 10 bases of the junction unmatched. The CDR3 DNA sequence: TGTGCCAGCAGTGAACCAAAGGCTAGCGGGGCAGACAATGAGCAGTTCTTC. Translating it yields CASSEPKASGADNEQFF. The variable domain in full, with the rest retrieved from reference TRBV2 and TRBJ2-1, is EPEVTQTPSHQVTQMGQEVILRCVPISNHLYFYWYRQILGQKVEFLVSFYNNEISEKSEIFDDQFSVERPDGSNFTLKIRSTKLEDSAMYFCASSEPKASGADNEQFFGPGTRLTVL.

The count of this clone is one. The genes are TRBV27 and TRBJ2-7; D may be TRBD1 (5 bases). V lost 3 bases to trimming and J lost 5 bases, with 14 bases between them. Germline assignment: CDR1 MNHEY and CDR2 SMNVEV (reference sequence). CDR3 size: 14 residues. The CDR3 region has the DNA TGTGCCAGCAGTTTCAGGGCAGAATACAACGAGCAGTACTTC. Its protein product is CASSFRAEYNEQYF.

This clone showed up just once. V gene TRBV6-5 combines with J gene TRBJ2-7; 9 positions match TRBD1. The germline CDR1 and CDR2 sequences are MNHEY and SVGAGI. Trimming took 8 bases from V and 5 from J; bases not matched to a gene: 10. The CDR3 covers 14 residues. In nucleotides, the CDR3 is TGTGCCAGCGGTAATTACAGGGGGCTCAACGAGCAGTACTTC. This gives the protein CASGNYRGLNEQYF.

This sequence joins TRBV5-5 and TRBJ2-1, with D hard to call. V was pared by 0 bases and J by 7 bases, with 14 bases between. CDR3 length equals 15 residues. Germline V gene lookup returns CDR1 SGHKS and CDR2 YYEKEE (reference sequence). CDR3 amino acids: CASSLEQPVENEQFF. The CDR3 DNA is TGTGCCAGCAGCTTGGAGCAGCCGGTGGAAAATGAGCAGTTCTTC.

This clone was found a few times. The chain couples TRBV15 to TRBJ1-3; D remains ambiguous. CDR1 is LNHNV, CDR2 YYDKDF, per germline (reference sequence). Between the trimmed V and J ends, which lost 1 base and 0 bases, there was a span of 10 bases. The CDR3 is 16 amino acids. The CDR3 DNA follows: TGTGCCACCAGCAGAGTGTCGAGTACCTCTGGAAACACCATATATTTT. Amino acids: CATSRVSSTSGNTIYF.

The chain recombines TRBV10-2 with TRBJ2-7; perhaps TRBD1 as D (5 bases). CDR1 and CDR2 (germline): WSHSY, SAAADI. The CDR3 spans 15 residues. Between the trimmed V and J ends, which lost 0 bases and 5 bases, there was a span of 14 bases. The CDR3 protein is CASSESEMGPDEQYF. CDR3 nucleotides: TGCGCCAGCAGTGAGTCAGAGATGGGGCCTGACGAGCAGTACTTC.

CDR3 residues: CASSELDRGGQPQHF. The CDR3 coding sequence is TGTGCCAGCAGTGAATTAGACAGGGGAGGCCAGCCCCAGCATTTT. The V call is TRBV6-1, the J call TRBJ1-5; 8 nucleotides agree with TRBD1. The germline gives CDR1 MNHNS, CDR2 SASEGT. The CDR3 has 15 amino acids. V lost 2 bases to trimming and J lost 7 bases; unmatched junction nucleotides: 7.